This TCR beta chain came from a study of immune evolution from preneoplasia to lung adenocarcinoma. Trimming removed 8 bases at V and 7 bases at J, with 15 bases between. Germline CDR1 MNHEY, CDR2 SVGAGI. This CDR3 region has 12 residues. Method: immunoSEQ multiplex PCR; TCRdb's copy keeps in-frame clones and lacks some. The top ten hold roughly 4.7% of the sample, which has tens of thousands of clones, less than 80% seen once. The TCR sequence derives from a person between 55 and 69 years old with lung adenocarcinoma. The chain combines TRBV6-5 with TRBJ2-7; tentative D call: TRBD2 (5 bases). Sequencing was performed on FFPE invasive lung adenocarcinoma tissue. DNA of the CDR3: TGTGCCAGCTCGACGGGGTCGAAAGAGCAGTACTTC. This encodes CASSTGSKEQYF.